This T cell receptor (beta chain) was obtained from a study of blood T cells in healthy people across ages. Findings and limits, study-wide: The lack of PBMC sorting stopped any conclusive naive versus antigen-experienced comparison.

In the case of this clonotype: As yet, its antigen is unknown.

Every donor provided roughly 9.1 milliliters of peripheral blood. Using a J-beta primer mix together with a sample-barcoded 5' primer, a second PCR was run for roughly 6 to 12 cycles. TCRdb fed the 5' RACE reads into MiXCR, producing one record per CDR3 protein. In the table there are roughly 500,000 distinct CDR3 sequences, 25% to 30% of which are singletons. The ends were cut back, 0 bases at V and 4 bases at J, with 11 bases in the middle. Germline CDR1 is DFQATT and CDR2 is SNEGSKA (reference sequence). The CDR3 sequence is 14 residues long. This TCR was recovered from a woman between 65 and 79 years old in good health. The specimen sequenced was blood. The gene calls are TRBV20-1 and TRBJ2-3, with D perhaps matching TRBD1 (6 bases). CDR3 DNA: TGCAGTGCTAGAGATGTGGCAGGGGCAGATACGCAGTATTTT. The encoded protein is CSARDVAGADTQYF.